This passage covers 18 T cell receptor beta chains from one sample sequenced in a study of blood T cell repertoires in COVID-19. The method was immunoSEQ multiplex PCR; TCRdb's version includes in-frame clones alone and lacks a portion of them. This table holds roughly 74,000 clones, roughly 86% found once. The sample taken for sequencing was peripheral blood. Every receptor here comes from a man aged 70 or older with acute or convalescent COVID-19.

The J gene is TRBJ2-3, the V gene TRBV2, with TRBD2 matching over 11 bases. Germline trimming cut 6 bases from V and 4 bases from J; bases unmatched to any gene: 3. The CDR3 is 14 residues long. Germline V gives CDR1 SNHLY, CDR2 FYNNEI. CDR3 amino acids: CASRGGLAADTQYF. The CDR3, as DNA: TGTGCCAGCAGAGGGGGACTAGCGGCAGATACGCAGTATTTT.

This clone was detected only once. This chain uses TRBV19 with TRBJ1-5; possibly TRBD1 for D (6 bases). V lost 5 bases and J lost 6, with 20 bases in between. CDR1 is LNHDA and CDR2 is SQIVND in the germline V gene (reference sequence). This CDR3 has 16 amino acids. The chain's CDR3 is CASSSRTRGMAQPQHF. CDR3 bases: TGTGCCAGTAGTTCCCGGACGAGGGGGATGGCTCAGCCCCAGCATTTT.

The CDR3 DNA follows: TGTGCCAGCAGCGTAGGACCGCGGGGGGAGGGCACAGATACGCAGTATTTT. Protein sequence: CASSVGPRGEGTDTQYF. The rearrangement joins TRBV9 to TRBJ2-3; TRBD2 matches at 8 bases. CDR1 is SGDLS, CDR2 YYNGEE, per germline. CDR3 size: 17 residues. The trim removed 0 bases at V and 1 base at J, leaving 7 bases unmatched.

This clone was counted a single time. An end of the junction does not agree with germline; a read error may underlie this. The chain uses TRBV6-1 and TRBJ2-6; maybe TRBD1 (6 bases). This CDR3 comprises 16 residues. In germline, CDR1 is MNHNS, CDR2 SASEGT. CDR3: CASSGDTPSGANVLTF. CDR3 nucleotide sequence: TGTGCCAGCAGTGGGGACACTCCTTCTGGTGCCAACGTCCTGACTTTC.

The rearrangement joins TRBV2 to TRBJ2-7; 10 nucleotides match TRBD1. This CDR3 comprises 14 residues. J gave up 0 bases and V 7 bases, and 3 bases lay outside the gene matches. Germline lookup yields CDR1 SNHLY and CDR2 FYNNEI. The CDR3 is CASMGQGHSYEQYF. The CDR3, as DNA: TGTGCCAGCATGGGACAGGGGCACTCCTACGAGCAGTACTTC.

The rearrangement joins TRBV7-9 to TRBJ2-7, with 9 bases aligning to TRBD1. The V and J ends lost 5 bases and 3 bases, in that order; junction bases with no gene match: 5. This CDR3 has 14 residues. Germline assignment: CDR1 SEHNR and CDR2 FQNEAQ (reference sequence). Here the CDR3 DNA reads TGTGCCAGCAGCGGAACGGACAGGGGCTACGAGCAGTACTTC. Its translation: CASSGTDRGYEQYF.

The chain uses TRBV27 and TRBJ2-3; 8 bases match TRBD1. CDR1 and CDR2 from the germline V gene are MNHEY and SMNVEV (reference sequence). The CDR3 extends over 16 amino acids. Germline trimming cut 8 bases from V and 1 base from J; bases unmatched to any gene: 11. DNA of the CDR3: TGTGCCAGCTCGCTACTTCCGGGACAGGGCACAGATACGCAGTATTTT. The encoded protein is CASSLLPGQGTDTQYF.

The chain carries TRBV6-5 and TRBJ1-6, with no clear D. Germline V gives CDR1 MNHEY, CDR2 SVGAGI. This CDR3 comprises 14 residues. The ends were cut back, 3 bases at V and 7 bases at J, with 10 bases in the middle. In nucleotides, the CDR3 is TGTGCCAGCAGTTATTCCACGAGGAATTCACCCCTCCACTTT. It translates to CASSYSTRNSPLHF.

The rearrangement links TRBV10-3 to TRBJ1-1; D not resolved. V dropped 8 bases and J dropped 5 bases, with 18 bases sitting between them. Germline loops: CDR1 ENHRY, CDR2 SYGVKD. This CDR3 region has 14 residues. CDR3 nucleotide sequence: TGTGCCATCGGTCCCAGCCGGGGAGCAACTGAAGCTTTCTTT. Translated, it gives CAIGPSRGATEAFF.

The CDR3 DNA reads as TGTGCCACCAGCCGGGGGGCTGAAGCTTTCTTT. It yields the protein CATSRGAEAFF. V usage is TRBV24-1 and J usage is TRBJ1-1, with D possibly TRBD1 on 5 matching bases. V was trimmed by 7 bases and J by 6 bases, leaving 8 bases between them. This CDR3 has 11 residues. From germline, CDR1 is KGHDR and CDR2 SFDVKD.

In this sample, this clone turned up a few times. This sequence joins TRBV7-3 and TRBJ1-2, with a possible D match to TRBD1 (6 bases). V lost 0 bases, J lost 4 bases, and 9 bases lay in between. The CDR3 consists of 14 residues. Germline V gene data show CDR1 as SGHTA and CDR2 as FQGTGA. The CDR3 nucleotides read TGTGCCAGCAGCTTAACCCCAGGGGTCTATGGCTACACCTTC. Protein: CASSLTPGVYGYTF.

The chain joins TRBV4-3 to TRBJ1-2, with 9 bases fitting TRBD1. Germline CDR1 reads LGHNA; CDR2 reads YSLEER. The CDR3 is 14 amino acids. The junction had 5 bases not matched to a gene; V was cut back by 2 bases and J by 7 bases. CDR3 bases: TGCGCCAGCAGCCAACCATGGGACAGGGCTGGCTACACCTTC. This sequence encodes CASSQPWDRAGYTF.

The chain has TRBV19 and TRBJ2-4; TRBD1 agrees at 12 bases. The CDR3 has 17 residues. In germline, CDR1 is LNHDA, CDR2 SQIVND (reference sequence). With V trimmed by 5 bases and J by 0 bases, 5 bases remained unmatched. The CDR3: CASSPRDRGQAKNIQYF. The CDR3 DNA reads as TGTGCCAGTAGTCCCAGGGACAGGGGGCAAGCCAAAAACATTCAGTACTTC. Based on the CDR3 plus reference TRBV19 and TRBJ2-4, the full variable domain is DGGITQSPKYLFRKEGQNVTLSCEQNLNHDAMYWYRQDPGQGLRLIYYSQIVNDFQKGDIAEGYSVSREKKESFPLTVTSAQKNPTAFYLCASSPRDRGQAKNIQYFGAGTRLSVL.

Here the CDR3 reads CASSRGINYGYTF. In DNA form, the CDR3 reads TGCGCCAGCTCCAGGGGGATCAACTATGGCTACACCTTC. This chain connects TRBV23-1 to TRBJ1-2, with 7 nucleotides matching TRBD1. TRBV23-1 qualifies as an ORF whose function is uncertain. V was pared by 8 bases and J by 2 bases, with 5 bases of the junction left unmatched. There are 13 residues in the CDR3.

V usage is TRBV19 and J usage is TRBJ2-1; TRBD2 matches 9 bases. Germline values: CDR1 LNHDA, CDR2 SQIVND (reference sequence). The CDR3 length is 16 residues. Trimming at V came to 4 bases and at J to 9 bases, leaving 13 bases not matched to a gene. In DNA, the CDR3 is TGTGCCAGTAGTAAACCCCTCCGGACTAGCGAGGGTGAGCAGTTCTTC. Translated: CASSKPLRTSEGEQFF.

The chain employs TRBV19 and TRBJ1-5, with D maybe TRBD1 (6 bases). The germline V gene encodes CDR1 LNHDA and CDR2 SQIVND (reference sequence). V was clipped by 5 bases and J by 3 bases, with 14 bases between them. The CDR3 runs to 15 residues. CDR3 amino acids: CASSETDRNNQPQHF. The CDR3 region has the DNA TGTGCCAGTAGTGAGACAGACAGGAACAATCAGCCCCAGCATTTT.

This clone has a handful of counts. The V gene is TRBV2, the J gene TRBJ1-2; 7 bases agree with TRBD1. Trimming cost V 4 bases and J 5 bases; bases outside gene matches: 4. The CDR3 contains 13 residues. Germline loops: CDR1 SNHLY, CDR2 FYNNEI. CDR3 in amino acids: CASSAVTGYGYTF. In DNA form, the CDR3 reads TGTGCCAGCAGTGCAGTGACAGGGTATGGCTACACCTTC.

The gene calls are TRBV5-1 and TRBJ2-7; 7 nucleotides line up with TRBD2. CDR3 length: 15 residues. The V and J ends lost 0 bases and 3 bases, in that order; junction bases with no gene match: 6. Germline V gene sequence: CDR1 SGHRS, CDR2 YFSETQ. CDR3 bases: TGCGCCAGCAGCTTGGTTGCGGGAGCGGGCTACGAGCAGTACTTC. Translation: CASSLVAGAGYEQYF.